The sequence of this T cell receptor (beta chain) was determined in a study of control samples from healthy donors and cancer patients. The CDR3 runs to 14 residues. Germline values: CDR1 GTSNPN, CDR2 SVGIG (reference sequence). With 4 bases removed from V and 0 bases from J, the gap between germline ends came to 10 bases. Data came from immunoSEQ multiplex PCR; TCRdb stores just in-frame clones and leaves some out. The sample includes some 99,000 clones, 90% of them seen just once. The sequenced sample was blood. The chain is built from TRBV30 and TRBJ2-4, with D unresolved. This TCR was recovered from a human donor in good health. The donor label of this sample is uncertain. The CDR3 DNA follows: TGTGCCTGGAACGATGATCTAGCCAAAAACATTCAGTACTTC. Translated: CAWNDDLAKNIQYF.